These T cell receptor beta chains were read from a single sample in a study of OX40 agonist ivuxolimab in advanced cancers. Generated by immunoSEQ multiplex PCR, the TCRdb table keeps only in-frame clones and is missing some. This sample has approximately 80,000 clones; about 90% occur once, and the top ten carry about 7.6%. Source: CD4+ or CD8+ T cells sorted from blood, taken in a trial of the OX40 agonist ivuxolimab. Every receptor here comes from an adult with an advanced solid tumor such as melanoma, head and neck, liver or kidney cancer. CDR3s include the opening cysteine and the closing phenylalanine or tryptophan.

>TRBV6-5|TRBJ1-1
CASSYSGRHTEAFF
>TRBV14|TRBJ1-4
CASSLGGSELFF
>TRBV4-3|TRBJ2-5
CASSQGEEPGASGRKTQYF
>TRBV30|TRBJ1-1
CAWSAQGNTEAFF
>TRBV4-2|TRBJ1-2
CASSQGRPYGYTF
>TRBV6-1|TRBJ1-1
CASTEAFF
>TRBV30|TRBJ1-1
CAWIQAGNPEAFF
>TRBV6-5|TRBJ1-5
CASSYSFIQPQHF
>TRBV9|TRBJ2-3
CASSEGLAGSTDTQYF
>TRBV25-1|TRBJ2-5
CASSESGWETQYF
>TRBV5-6|TRBJ2-1
CATTSGLKTYNEQFF
>TRBV6-6|TRBJ1-5
CASRVMALKNQPQHF
>TRBV9|TRBJ2-3
CASSGLGGGTDTQYF
>TRBV19|TRBJ2-1
CASSTWDARGRSYNEQFF
>TRBV5-6|TRBJ2-1
CASSSSFLGGSYNEQFF
>TRBV19|TRBJ2-1
CASSRSGNPYNEQFF
>TRBV12-5|TRBJ1-5
CASALSRNQPQHF
>TRBV28|TRBJ2-7
CASSPTGLTDEQYF
>TRBV19|TRBJ1-2
CASRQGAGGYTF
>TRBV7-6|TRBJ2-1
CASSPGGKQFF
>TRBV5-8|TRBJ2-7
CASSPSYEQYF
>TRBV28|TRBJ2-2
CASTPAGGTGELFF
>TRBV16|TRBJ1-5
CASSQSGGGNQPQHF
>TRBV4-2|TRBJ2-3
CASSQDLRTGGLGDTQYF
>TRBV28|TRBJ1-6
CASSITSGYSPLHF
>TRBV9|TRBJ1-1
CASSVESEALNTEAFF
>TRBV19|TRBJ2-1
CATRARVEQFF
>TRBV5-6|TRBJ2-5
CASSQGLTQYF
>TRBV5-6|TRBJ1-2
CASSWDRVVYGYTF
>TRBV6-6|TRBJ1-5
CASSQNRVNQPQHF
>TRBV30|TRBJ2-1
CAWSVEAVSSYNEQFF
>TRBV6-1|TRBJ2-6
CASSTLSSGANVLTF
>TRBV28|TRBJ1-1
CASSLWGRVTEAFF
>TRBV30|TRBJ2-1
CACDSNEQFF
>TRBV9|TRBJ1-6
CASSLSSGWTPLHF
>TRBV9|TRBJ2-1
CASSVENWAGSSYNEQFF
>TRBV2|TRBJ1-5
CASSQPTGSGNQPQHF